This T cell receptor beta chain was observed in a study of blood T cell repertoires in COVID-19 (dated by TCRdb to about 2020). A note on the overall study: Samples covering the acute and convalescent phases of COVID-19 were provided by collaborators in the United States, Italy and Spain. Where available, HLA class I and class II types were taken from metadata supplied by the sample provider and were not determined by assay-based typing. The repertoires were released in a freely available public database meant as a resource for research on the immune response to SARS-CoV-2. The samples were drawn from two sources: the first 160 participants of the ongoing ImmuneRACE study, and some 1,300 subjects contributed by 6 global collaborators. The dataset comprised deeply sampled blood TCRbeta repertoires from subjects exposed to, actively infected with, or recovered from COVID-19. Sample metadata almost always included a de-identified subject ID, COVID-19 status, age in years and sex. The prospective study material was composed of cDNA or gDNA derived from T cells, B-cell-depleted T cells, or PBMCs.

Participants in the prospective study were enrolled through a virtual design, were aged 18 to 89 years, and lived in 24 United States geographic areas. In the prospective study, cohorts were assigned on the basis of participant-reported clinical history obtained from a screening survey and a study questionnaire. ImmuneRACE Cohort 3 recovered participants were defined by two consecutive negative NP/OP PCR tests, healthcare professional clearance, or symptom resolution. Each participant in the prospective study had whole blood, serum and a nasopharyngeal or oropharyngeal swab collected by mobile phlebotomists. Participants in the prospective study had the option to provide additional blood draws and questionnaires over an approximately 2-month period. Before DNA extraction, prospective study blood samples were shipped either frozen or at room temperature. About this clone: No cognate antigen has been identified for it. No base quality values were provided; no much bigger clone lies one nucleotide off.

The immunoSEQ Assay, a bias-controlled multiplex PCR, was used to amplify TCRbeta CDR3 regions from genomic DNA. As for the original processing: The number of nucleated cells in each sample was estimated from the amplification of reference gene primers within the assay. To quantify the absolute abundance of each unique TCRbeta CDR3 rearrangement, sequence reads were collapsed and filtered. For each sample, productive Simpson clonality was calculated by taking the square root of Simpson's diversity index across productive rearrangements. As stored in TCRdb, this immuneACCESS dataset retains in-frame rearrangements with V and J assigned. A fraction of the clones does not appear; measured against another copy, unresolved V genes explain less than half of the discrepancy, and the remainder lacks a known reason. V, J and clone size were drawn from that table, and D and trimming were deduced from the DNA. The sample table contains more than 250,000 clones; only one count was recorded for roughly 85% of them. Of the sample, 6% is held by the ten largest clones.

What the work shows at the level of the full study, not this receptor alone: How much clinical and demographic metadata was included differed by source and by participant, and the metadata was provided uncurated.

Trimming accounts for 3 bases at V and 8 bases at J, while the number of junction bases matched to no gene is 2. From cysteine to phenylalanine, the CDR3 is 14 amino acids long. Left in the record is the CDR3 DNA by itself, 42 bases read in frame from the first base. Reading the germline V gene gives CDR1 SGHTA and CDR2 FQGTGA. Material: PBMCs or T cells enriched from blood (not recorded which). The receptor was derived from a woman aged 40 to 55 who had recovered from COVID-19. The chain is assembled from TRBV7-3 and TRBJ2-1; 12 bases in the junction line up with TRBD2. In nucleotide form, the sequence is TGTGCCAGCAGCTTGGGACTAGCGGGCTATGAGCAGTTCTTC. Its protein is CASSLGLAGYEQFF.